The count of the clone carrying this T cell receptor beta chain is one. Its cognate antigen is unknown. The sample comes from a study of graft-versus-host responses after intestinal transplantation. Study overall: Transplantation in recipients was multivisceral, liver-intestinal, or isolated intestinal. Each patient got anti-thymocyte globulin induction, then tacrolimus and steroids for about 3 years. The study, taken as a whole, reports: Ileal or blood samples showed some GvH clones first, and such clones were also found in recipient marrow. Early after transplant, HvG declines were associated with peak levels of circulating GvH clones.

CDR3 length: 16 amino acids. Germline values: CDR1 MNHNS, CDR2 SASEGT. J gave up 1 base and V 1 base, and 5 bases lay outside the gene matches. Measured with immunoSEQ multiplex PCR; TCRdb has only the in-frame clones, and not every one. The table has some 120,000 clones, 93% seen once. The TCR comes from a human donor who was the organ donor for an intestinal transplant. The chain recombines TRBV6-1 with TRBJ1-2; 8 positions match TRBD1. The source material was unstimulated CD8+ T cells sorted from spleen or lymph node cells, sampled before transplant. CDR3 sequence: CASSEGLDRVNYGYTF. The CDR3 DNA reads as TGTGCCAGCAGTGAAGGACTGGACAGGGTTAACTATGGCTACACCTTC.